Reported below is one T cell receptor (beta chain). What it binds is unknown. Unique molecular identifiers were built into the TCRbeta library. Using its own MiXCR run on the PCR reads, TCRdb lists one record per CDR3 protein. This table holds 500,000 to 750,000 distinct CDR3 sequences, approximately 13% found once. The data stem from a study of T-cell reconstitution after alpha-beta-depleted transplantation in children. Notes on the study in general: Newly produced T cells mostly provided counts and TCRbeta diversity after one year, as hyperexpanded clones declined. About two months after transplant, alpha-beta T cells reportedly came from several hundred expanded graft clones. Some patients showed high day-60 TCRbeta diversity, which derived from surviving recipient T cells and thymic progenitors.

V shed 5 bases and J shed 7 bases, with 17 bases lying between them. CDR1 SGHVS and CDR2 FNYEAQ come from the germline V gene. The CDR3 is 14 amino acids. This material consisted of PBMCs, mostly from graft donor cells, taken 360 days after TCRalphabeta/CD19-depleted stem cell transplant. This chain connects TRBV7-6 to TRBJ1-1, with unresolved D. The sequence was obtained from a male patient between 10 and 17 years old who had a stem cell transplant for acute myeloid leukemia, so the T cells may come from the graft donor. The CDR3 DNA reads as TGTGCCAGCAGCCCCCGGACCGGAGTAGGTGAAGCTTTCTTT. Its protein product is CASSPRTGVGEAFF.